This passage covers 10 T cell receptor beta chains from one sample sequenced in a study of T cell repertoires in ileal Crohn's disease. Assay: immunoSEQ multiplex PCR; the TCRdb copy retains only in-frame clones and omits some. The table has roughly 2,300 clones, approximately 80% seen once. Sequenced sample: ileal tissue. The receptors were gathered from an adult with Crohn's disease.

This clone has only one observation. The V gene is TRBV18, the J gene TRBJ2-7; possibly TRBD1 for D (6 bases). The CDR3 sequence is 15 residues long. In germline, CDR1 is KGHSH, CDR2 LQKENI. With 5 bases removed from V and 2 bases from J, the gap between germline ends came to 16 bases. The CDR3 bases are TGTGCCAGCTCAGGGGGCAGGGTACCACCCTACGAGCAGTACTTC. It encodes CASSGGRVPPYEQYF.

This clone was recorded a few times. The CDR3 loop is CASSWTDVSYEQYF. The CDR3 DNA is TGTGCCAGCAGTTGGACAGACGTCTCCTACGAGCAGTACTTC. The chain carries TRBV6-6 and TRBJ2-7, with D perhaps TRBD1 (6 bases). CDR3 size: 14 residues. Germline V gives CDR1 MNHNY, CDR2 SVGAGI (reference sequence). With 4 bases removed from V and 0 bases from J, the gap between germline ends came to 10 bases.

The CDR3 nucleotides are TGTGCCAGCAGCCGGACAGGGGGCGGGCAGCCCCAGCATTTT. Protein sequence: CASSRTGGGQPQHF. The J gene is TRBJ1-5, the V gene TRBV7-9, with TRBD1 identical over 11 bases. The ends lost 5 bases at V and 7 bases at J; junction bases unmatched: 4. This CDR3 has 14 residues. CDR1 and CDR2 (germline): SEHNR, FQNEAQ (reference sequence).

V gene TRBV5-1 combines with J gene TRBJ2-1, with TRBD1 matching over 7 bases. V trimming: 5 bases; J trimming: 6 bases; junction bases outside the gene matches: 8. Germline CDR1 reads SGHRS; CDR2 reads YFSETQ. CDR3 length: 14 residues. CDR3 sequence (DNA): TGCGCCAGCAGAGTGACAGGGTCAGGCAATGAGCAGTTCTTC. Amino acids: CASRVTGSGNEQFF.

This chain joins TRBV7-1 and TRBJ2-7, with 14 bases matching TRBD2. Being an ORF, TRBV7-1 has a function that is uncertain. CDR3 length: 24 amino acids. Germline trimming cut 3 bases from V and 1 base from J; bases unmatched to any gene: 26. The CDR3 nucleotides are TGTGCCAGCAGCTCCCCCCCAGGGACTAGCGGGAGAGTCTCCGGCCGGGTTTCGTCCTACGAGCAGTACTTC. Its protein product is CASSSPPGTSGRVSGRVSSYEQYF.

This clone has a single count. The rearrangement links TRBV7-9 to TRBJ2-1; 12 positions agree with TRBD2. Unmatched junction bases numbered 7, after V lost 3 bases and J lost 10 bases. Looked up from germline, CDR1 is SEHNR and CDR2 is FQNEAQ (reference sequence). The CDR3 sequence is 15 residues long. The CDR3 spells CASSLLAGGTGEQFF. The CDR3 DNA is TGTGCCAGCAGCTTGCTAGCGGGGGGGACGGGAGAGCAGTTCTTC.

The rearrangement uses TRBV19 and TRBJ2-7; 8 bases are a match to TRBD2. The germline V gene has CDR1 LNHDA and CDR2 SQIVND (reference sequence). This CDR3 region has 18 residues. With V trimmed by 2 bases and J by 5 bases, 17 bases remained unmatched. CDR3 nucleotides: TGTGCCAGTAGTATACTCGCGAGGGGAGCGGGAGCCAGGAACGAGCAGTACTTC. Its translation: CASSILARGAGARNEQYF.

The V call is TRBV10-2, the J call TRBJ1-6; D not certain. The CDR3 spans 12 residues. V lost 3 bases and J lost 6, with 3 bases in between. Looked up from germline, CDR1 is WSHSY and CDR2 is SAAADI. CDR3: CASSDSNSPLHF. DNA of the CDR3: TGCGCCAGCAGTGACAGTAATTCACCCCTCCACTTT.

This clone has only a few counts. The chain carries TRBV7-2 and TRBJ1-6, with TRBD1 matching 7 bases. The CDR3 covers 13 residues. After removal of 0 bases from V and 14 bases from J, the junction contained 4 bases not matched to a gene. Germline V gene lookup returns CDR1 SGHTA and CDR2 FQGNSA. The CDR3 DNA follows: TGTGCCAGCAGCTTAGCTGGACAGGAGACCCTCCACTTT. Protein sequence: CASSLAGQETLHF.

The chain couples TRBV6-5 to TRBJ1-1; perhaps TRBD1 as D (5 bases). Germline CDR1 is MNHEY and CDR2 is SVGAGI. The CDR3 runs to 14 residues. V lost 6 bases to trimming and J lost 0 bases, with 11 bases between them. In DNA form, the CDR3 reads TGTGCCAGCAGGTCAGGGCTCCTGAACACTGAAGCTTTCTTT. Its protein is CASRSGLLNTEAFF.